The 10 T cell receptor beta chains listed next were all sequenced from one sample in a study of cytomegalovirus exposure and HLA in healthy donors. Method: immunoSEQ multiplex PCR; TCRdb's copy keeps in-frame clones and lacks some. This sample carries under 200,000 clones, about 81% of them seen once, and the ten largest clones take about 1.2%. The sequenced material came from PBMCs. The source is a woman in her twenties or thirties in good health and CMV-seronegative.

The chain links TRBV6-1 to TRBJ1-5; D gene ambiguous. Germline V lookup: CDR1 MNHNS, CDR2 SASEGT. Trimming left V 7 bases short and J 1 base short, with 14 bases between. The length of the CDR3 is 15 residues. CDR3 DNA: TGTGCCAGCATTCTGACAAGGTTGAGCAATCAGCCCCAGCATTTT. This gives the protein CASILTRLSNQPQHF.

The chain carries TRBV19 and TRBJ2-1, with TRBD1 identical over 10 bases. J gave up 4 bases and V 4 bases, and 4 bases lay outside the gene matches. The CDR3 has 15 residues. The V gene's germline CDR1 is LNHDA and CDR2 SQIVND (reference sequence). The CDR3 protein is CASSRQGAVYNEQFF. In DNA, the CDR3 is TGTGCCAGTAGTAGACAGGGGGCGGTTTACAATGAGCAGTTCTTC.

The CDR3 loop reads CASSQDFLRGLAGDTQYF. DNA of the CDR3: TGTGCCAGCAGCCAAGATTTCCTCCGCGGACTAGCGGGAGATACGCAGTATTTT. The rearrangement uses TRBV4-2 and TRBJ2-3; 11 nucleotides line up with TRBD2. This CDR3 region has 18 residues. V shed 0 bases, J shed 5 bases, and the junction held 10 bases outside the gene matches. Germline-derived CDR1 and CDR2 are LGHNA and YNFKEQ.

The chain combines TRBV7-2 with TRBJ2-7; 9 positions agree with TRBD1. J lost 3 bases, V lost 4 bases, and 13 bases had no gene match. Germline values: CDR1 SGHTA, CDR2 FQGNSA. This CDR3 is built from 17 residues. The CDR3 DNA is TGTGCCAGCAGCTCCAACGACAGGGGGAGAAAGAACTACGAGCAGTACTTC. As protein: CASSSNDRGRKNYEQYF.

The CDR3 DNA reads as TGTGCCAGCAGCTTGAACAGGGTTGGGCAGTACTTC. It codes for CASSLNRVGQYF. V is TRBV5-4 and J is TRBJ2-7; TRBD1 is a possible D gene (6 bases). This CDR3 has 12 residues. Trimming cost V 1 base and J 9 bases, with 11 bases left between them. The germline gives CDR1 SGHNT, CDR2 YYREEE (reference sequence).

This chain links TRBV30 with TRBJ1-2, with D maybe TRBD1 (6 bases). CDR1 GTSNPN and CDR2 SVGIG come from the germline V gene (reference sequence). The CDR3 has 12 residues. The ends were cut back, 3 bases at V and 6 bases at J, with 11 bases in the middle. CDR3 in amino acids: CAWRLTGNGYTF. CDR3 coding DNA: TGTGCCTGGAGGCTCACAGGGAATGGCTACACCTTC. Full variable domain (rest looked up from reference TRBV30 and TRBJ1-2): SQTIHQWPATLVQPVGSPLSLECTVEGTSNPNLYWYRQAAGRGLQLLFYSVGIGQISSEVPQNLSASRPQDRQFILSSKKLLLSDSGFYLCAWRLTGNGYTFGSGTRLTVV.

CDR3 DNA: TGTGCCAGCAGTCGACAGGGGGAGAGCACTGAAGCTTTCTTT. This codes for CASSRQGESTEAFF. This rearrangement joins TRBV6-5 to TRBJ1-1; 9 bases fit TRBD1. The CDR3 covers 14 residues. Trimming at V came to 5 bases and at J to 4 bases, leaving 5 bases not matched to a gene. CDR1 and CDR2 (germline): MNHEY, SVGAGI.

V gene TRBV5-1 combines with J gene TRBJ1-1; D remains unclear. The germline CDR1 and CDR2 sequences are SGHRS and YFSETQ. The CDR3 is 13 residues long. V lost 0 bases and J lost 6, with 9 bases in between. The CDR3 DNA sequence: TGCGCCAGCAGCTTGGGTGACGGGGCTGAAGCTTTCTTT. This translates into CASSLGDGAEAFF.

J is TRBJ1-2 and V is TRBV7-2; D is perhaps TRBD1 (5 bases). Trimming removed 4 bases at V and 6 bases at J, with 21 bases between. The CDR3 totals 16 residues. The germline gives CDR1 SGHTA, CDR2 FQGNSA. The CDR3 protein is CASSSLPLMGGHGYTF. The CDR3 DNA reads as TGTGCCAGCAGCTCGCTCCCGTTGATGGGGGGTCATGGCTACACCTTC.

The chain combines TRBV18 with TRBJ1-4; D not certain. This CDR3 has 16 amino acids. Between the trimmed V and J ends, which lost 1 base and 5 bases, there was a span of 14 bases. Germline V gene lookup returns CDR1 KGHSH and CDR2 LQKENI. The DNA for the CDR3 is TGTGCCAGCTCACCACGAAGAACAGATAGAAATGAAAAACTGTTTTTT. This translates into CASSPRRTDRNEKLFF.